This T cell receptor beta chain was sequenced for a study of OX40 agonist ivuxolimab in advanced cancers. Study summary: All patients had ivuxolimab intravenously every 2 weeks at 0.01 to 10 mg/kg. Hepatocellular carcinoma, melanoma, renal cell or head and neck cancer was diagnosed in the dose-escalation patients.

Assay: immunoSEQ multiplex PCR; the TCRdb copy retains only in-frame clones and omits some. The profile covers 80,000 to 100,000 clones, with over 85% appearing a single time and roughly 0.84% taken by the ten largest. V was trimmed by 0 bases and J by 2 bases, leaving 8 bases between them. CDR1 is SGHTA and CDR2 is FQGNSA in the germline V gene. There are 15 residues in the CDR3. J is TRBJ1-5 and V is TRBV7-2; D perhaps matches TRBD1 (5 bases). The sequence was collected from an adult with an advanced solid tumor such as melanoma, head and neck, liver or kidney cancer. Sequences were derived from CD4+ or CD8+ T cells sorted from blood, sampled in a trial of the OX40 agonist ivuxolimab. CDR3: CASSLALGGNQPQHF. In DNA, the CDR3 is TGTGCCAGCAGCTTAGCCCTAGGGGGCAATCAGCCCCAGCATTTT.